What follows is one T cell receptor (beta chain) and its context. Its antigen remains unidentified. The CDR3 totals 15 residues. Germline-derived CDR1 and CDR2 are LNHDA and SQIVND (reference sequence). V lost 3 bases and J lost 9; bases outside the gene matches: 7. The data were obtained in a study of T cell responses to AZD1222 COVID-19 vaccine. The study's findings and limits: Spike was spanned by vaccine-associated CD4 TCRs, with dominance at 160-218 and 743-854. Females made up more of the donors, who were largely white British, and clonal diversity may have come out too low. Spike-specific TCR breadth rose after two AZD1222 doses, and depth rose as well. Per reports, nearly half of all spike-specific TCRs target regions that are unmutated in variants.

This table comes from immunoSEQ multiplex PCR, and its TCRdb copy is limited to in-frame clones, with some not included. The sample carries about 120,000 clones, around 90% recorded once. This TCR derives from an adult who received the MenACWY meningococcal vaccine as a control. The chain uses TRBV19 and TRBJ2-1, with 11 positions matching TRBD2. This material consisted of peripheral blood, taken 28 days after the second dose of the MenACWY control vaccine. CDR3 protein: CASSIKTSGVIEQFF. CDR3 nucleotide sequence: TGTGCCAGTAGTATCAAGACTAGCGGGGTTATTGAGCAGTTCTTC.